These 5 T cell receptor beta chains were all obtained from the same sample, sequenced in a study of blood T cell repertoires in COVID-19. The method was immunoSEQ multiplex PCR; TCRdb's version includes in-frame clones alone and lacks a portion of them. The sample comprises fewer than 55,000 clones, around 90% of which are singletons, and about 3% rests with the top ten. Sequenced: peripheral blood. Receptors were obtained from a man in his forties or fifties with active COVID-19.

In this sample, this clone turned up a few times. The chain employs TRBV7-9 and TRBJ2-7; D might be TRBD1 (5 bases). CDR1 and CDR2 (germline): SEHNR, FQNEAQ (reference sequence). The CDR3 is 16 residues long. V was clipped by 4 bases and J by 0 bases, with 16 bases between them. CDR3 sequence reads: CASSSMLTANSYEQYV. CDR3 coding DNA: TGTGCCAGCAGCTCGATGCTGACAGCAAACTCCTACGAGCAGTACGTC.

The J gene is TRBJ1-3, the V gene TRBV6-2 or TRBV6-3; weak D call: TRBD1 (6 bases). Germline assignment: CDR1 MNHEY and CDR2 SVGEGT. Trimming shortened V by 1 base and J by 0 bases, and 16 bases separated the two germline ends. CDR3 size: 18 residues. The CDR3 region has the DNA TGTGCCAGCAGTTACTTAGGGATGGTGGGGGCCTCTGGAAACACCATATATTTT. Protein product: CASSYLGMVGASGNTIYF.

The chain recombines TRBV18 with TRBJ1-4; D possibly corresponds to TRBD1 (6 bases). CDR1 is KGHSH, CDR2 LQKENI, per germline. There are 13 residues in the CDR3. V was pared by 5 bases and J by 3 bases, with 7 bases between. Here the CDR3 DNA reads TGTGCCAGCTCAAAGGGGGCTAATGAAAAACTGTTTTTT. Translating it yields CASSKGANEKLFF.

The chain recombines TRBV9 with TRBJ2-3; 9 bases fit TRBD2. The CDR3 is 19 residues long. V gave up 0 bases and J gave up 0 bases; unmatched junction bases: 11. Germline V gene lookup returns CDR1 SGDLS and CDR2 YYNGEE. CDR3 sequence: CASSVGGGIAGASTDTQYF. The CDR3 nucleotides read TGTGCCAGCAGCGTAGGAGGAGGTATAGCGGGGGCTAGCACAGATACGCAGTATTTT.

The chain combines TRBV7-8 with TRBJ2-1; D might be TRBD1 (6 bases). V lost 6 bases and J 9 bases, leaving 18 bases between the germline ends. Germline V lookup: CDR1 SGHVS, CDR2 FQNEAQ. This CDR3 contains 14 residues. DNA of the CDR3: TGTGCCAGCAGAGGGGGTCCACTCCGGAGTGAGCAGTTCTTC. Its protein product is CASRGGPLRSEQFF. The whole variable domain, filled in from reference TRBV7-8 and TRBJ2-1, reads GAGVSQSPRYKVAKRGQDVALRCDPISGHVSLFWYQQALGQGPEFLTYFQNEAQLDKSGLPSDRFFAERPEGSVSTLKIQRTQQEDSAVYLCASRGGPLRSEQFFGPGTRLTVL.